One and the same sample provided the 31 T cell receptor beta chains below, sequenced in a study of CD8+CD57+ T cells in acquired aplastic anemia. CD8+CD57+ cell expansion had been shown by flow cytometry in patients chosen for sequencing. Genomic DNA served as template for TCR beta VDJ and CDR3 profiling. TCRdb independently ran MiXCR on the reads; one entry per CDR3 protein. The sample consists of 200,000 to 250,000 distinct CDR3 sequences, less than 75% of them appearing once. Sequencing input: sorted CD4+, CD8+, or CD8+CD57+ T cells (not recorded which) from PBMCs. Source of these receptors: a human donor with aplastic anemia.

J is TRBJ2-1 and V is TRBV10-3; TRBD2 matches 11 bases. The CDR3 is made up of 17 amino acids. Per germline, CDR1 ENHRY and CDR2 SYGVKD. V dropped 9 bases and J dropped 3; count of bases not matched to a gene: 13. CDR3 region: CAMSDLPGTSGYNEQFF. The CDR3, as DNA: TGTGCCATGTCAGACCTTCCCGGGACTAGCGGCTACAATGAGCAGTTCTTC.

V and J are TRBV10-3 and TRBJ2-7; D could derive from TRBD1 or TRBD2 (5 bases each). Trimming removed 5 bases at V and 0 bases at J, with 14 bases between. Germline V gives CDR1 ENHRY, CDR2 SYGVKD. The CDR3 loop spans 15 amino acids. The CDR3 region has the DNA TGTGCCATCAGTCTTCACCGGGGCAGCTCCTACGAGCAGTACTTC. This sequence encodes CAISLHRGSSYEQYF.

The chain joins TRBV12-3 or TRBV12-4 to TRBJ1-5, with 8 positions matching TRBD1. V was pared by 1 base and J by 5 bases, with 1 base of the junction left unmatched. This CDR3 region has 14 residues. CDR3 sequence reads: CASSLGTGYQPQHF. The CDR3 region has the DNA TGTGCCAGCAGTTTAGGGACAGGGTATCAGCCCCAGCATTTT.

With regard to this clonotype: This CDR3 fails to terminate in the conserved phenylalanine or tryptophan, so it likely reflects a read error. This sequence joins TRBV7-3 and TRBJ1-2, with a weak D call TRBD1 (5 bases). V dropped 3 bases and J dropped 6 bases, with 8 bases sitting between them. Per the germline V gene, CDR1 is SGHTA and CDR2 is FQGTGA. The CDR3 runs 12 residues. This CDR3 reads CASSLRGNGYTS. CDR3 in DNA: TGTGCCAGCAGCTTGCGGGGGAATGGCTACACCTCC.

DNA of the CDR3: TGCAGTGGGACTAGCGGGACCTCCTACGAGCAGTACTTC. It yields the protein CSGTSGTSYEQYF. The chain is built from TRBV20-1 and TRBJ2-7; 12 nucleotides align to TRBD2. The junction had 1 base not matched to a gene; V was cut back by 7 bases and J by 0 bases. This CDR3 contains 13 residues. The germline gives CDR1 DFQATT, CDR2 SNEGSKA (reference sequence).

This chain uses TRBV4-1 with TRBJ2-7, with 7 bases matching TRBD1. The CDR3 has 12 residues. Per the germline V gene, CDR1 is MGHRA and CDR2 is YSYEKL. V lost 4 bases, J lost 10 bases, and 7 bases stayed unmatched. Here the CDR3 DNA reads TGCGCCAGCAGCCTATTACAGGGGACACAGTACTTC. Its translation is CASSLLQGTQYF.

This rearrangement joins TRBV19 to TRBJ2-1; TRBD2 aligns across 15 bases. J gave up 9 bases and V 2 bases, and 2 bases lay outside the gene matches. From germline, CDR1 is LNHDA and CDR2 SQIVND (reference sequence). The CDR3 sequence is 15 residues long. CDR3: CASSIWTSGGGEQFF. In DNA form, the CDR3 reads TGTGCCAGTAGTATATGGACTAGCGGGGGGGGTGAGCAGTTCTTC.

The chain links TRBV15 to TRBJ2-5, with D perhaps matching TRBD2 (6 bases). The CDR3 loop spans 14 amino acids. Trimming removed 0 bases from V and 6 bases from J, with 11 bases in between. CDR1 LNHNV and CDR2 YYDKDF come from the germline V gene (reference sequence). As DNA, the CDR3 is TGTGCCACCAGCAGAGATGGTGGGGGGAAGACCCAGTACTTC. It is translated as CATSRDGGGKTQYF.

This rearrangement joins TRBV20-1 to TRBJ1-2; no clear D gene. CDR3 size: 13 residues. Germline-derived CDR1 and CDR2 are DFQATT and SNEGSKA (reference sequence). V was shortened by 6 bases and J by 2 bases, with 13 bases between the two germline ends. CDR3 region: CSATQGPNYGYTF. The CDR3 bases are TGCAGTGCCACACAAGGGCCCAACTATGGCTACACCTTC.

The chain joins TRBV7-2 to TRBJ2-5, with D tentatively TRBD1 (6 bases). Germline V lookup: CDR1 SGHTA, CDR2 FQGNSA. V shed 5 bases and J shed 3 bases, with 22 bases lying between them. The CDR3 totals 17 residues. CDR3 residues: CASSPSRGSLVKETQYF. The CDR3 DNA reads as TGTGCCAGCAGCCCGTCGAGGGGGAGTCTAGTCAAAGAGACCCAGTACTTC.

There are a few counts of this clonotype. An end of the junction differs from the germline gene, which may be a read error. This sequence joins TRBV6-6 and TRBJ2-7; D tentatively reads TRBD1 or TRBD2 (5 bases each). Germline lookup yields CDR1 MNHNY and CDR2 SVGAGI (reference sequence). There are 14 residues in the CDR3. Here the CDR3 DNA reads TGTGCCAGCAGTTACGAGTGGGACCGCTACGACCAGTACTTC. It translates to CASSYEWDRYDQYF.

This rearrangement joins TRBV20-1 to TRBJ2-7; TRBD1 agrees at 7 bases. The CDR3 sequence is 14 residues long. With V trimmed by 4 bases and J by 2 bases, 8 bases remained unmatched. Germline V gene lookup returns CDR1 DFQATT and CDR2 SNEGSKA (reference sequence). The CDR3 bases are TGCAGTGCTACCATCAGGGGGACCCCCTACGAGCAGTACTTC. Its translation: CSATIRGTPYEQYF.

This chain links TRBV15 with TRBJ2-3; D is unresolved. The CDR3 spans 15 residues. CDR1 is LNHNV and CDR2 is YYDKDF in the germline V gene (reference sequence). V was pared by 0 bases and J by 3 bases, with 10 bases between. CDR3 residues: CATSREGGATDTQYF. The CDR3 region has the DNA TGTGCCACCAGCAGAGAAGGCGGTGCTACAGATACGCAGTATTTT.

Note on this clonotype: A read error is possible here, since a much larger clone lies one base away. The rearrangement uses TRBV6-2 or TRBV6-3 and TRBJ2-6; 9 bases match TRBD2. Per germline, CDR1 MNHEY and CDR2 SVGEGT. There are 14 residues in the CDR3. CDR3 region: CASSYGGGAYVLTF. The CDR3 nucleotides are TGTGCCAGCAGTTACGGCGGGGGGGCCTACGTCCTGACTTTC.

The CDR3 loop reads CASRTSGGLQYF. The CDR3 coding sequence is TGTGCCAGCAGGACTAGCGGGGGCTTGCAGTACTTC. This sequence joins TRBV7-2 and TRBJ2-7; TRBD2 matches 12 bases. Germline V gene sequence: CDR1 SGHTA, CDR2 FQGNSA. Unmatched junction bases numbered 3, after V lost 6 bases and J lost 9 bases. The CDR3 extends over 12 amino acids.

This clonotype was observed at least ten times. J is TRBJ2-1 and V is TRBV27, with D possibly matching TRBD1 (5 bases). V lost 3 bases to trimming and J lost 10 bases, with 16 bases between them. Per the germline V gene, CDR1 is MNHEY and CDR2 is SMNVEV (reference sequence). The CDR3 covers 14 residues. Written as DNA, the CDR3 is TGTGCCAGCAGTTTGGGGCACTTGCCTCGGGAGCAGTTCTTC. This encodes CASSLGHLPREQFF.

Worth noting for this clonotype: A read error may account for a junction end that differs from germline. J is TRBJ2-7 and V is TRBV24-1; either TRBD1 or TRBD2 may supply D (5 bases each). Germline CDR1 and CDR2: KGHDR and SFDVKD. The CDR3 spans 13 residues. The CDR3 region is CATSGTPSYEQYF. The CDR3 DNA reads as TGCGCCACCTCCGGGACCCCATCCTACGAGCAGTACTTC.

The table lists this clonotype with many counts. The V call is TRBV9, the J call TRBJ2-1; 8 bases agree with TRBD2. Trimming removed 4 bases from V and 0 bases from J; junction bases left unmatched: 3. The CDR3 contains 15 residues. CDR1 is SGDLS and CDR2 is YYNGEE in the germline V gene. The DNA of the CDR3 is TGTGCCAGCAGCCCCGGGGGGGGCTCCTACAATGAGCAGTTCTTC. Protein: CASSPGGGSYNEQFF.

Remarks on this clonotype: One end of the junction fails to match germline, which may point to a read error. The chain employs TRBV2 and TRBJ2-7, with TRBD1 matching over 8 bases. This CDR3 is 14 amino acids long. In germline, CDR1 is SNHLY, CDR2 FYNNEI. The CDR3 here is CASRDEDRAYKQYF. DNA for the CDR3: TGTGCCAGCAGGGACGAGGACAGGGCCTACAAGCAGTACTTC. Full variable domain (rest looked up from reference TRBV2 and TRBJ2-7): EPEVTQTPSHQVTQMGQEVILRCVPISNHLYFYWYRQILGQKVEFLVSFYNNEISEKSEIFDDQFSVERPDGSNFTLKIRSTKLEDSAMYFCASRDEDRAYKQYFGPGTRLTVT.

The genes are TRBV2 and TRBJ1-1; 9 bases are a match to TRBD1. The CDR3 runs to 14 residues. Germline assignment: CDR1 SNHLY and CDR2 FYNNEI. After removal of 6 bases from V and 7 bases from J, the junction contained 9 bases not matched to a gene. CDR3 in DNA: TGTGCCAGCAGGGCCGGGACAGGGAAGATTGAAGCTTTCTTT. It codes for CASRAGTGKIEAFF.

This CDR3 is CASMQQRSGYEQYF. DNA for the CDR3: TGCGCCAGCATGCAACAGCGATCAGGCTACGAGCAGTACTTC. V is TRBV10-1 and J is TRBJ2-7; no clear D gene. The CDR3 loop spans 14 amino acids. CDR1 and CDR2 from the germline V gene are WNHNN and SYGVQD (reference sequence). V was cut by 7 bases and J by 3 bases, with 16 bases left in between.

This clonotype was seen only a few times. The gene calls are TRBV15 and TRBJ2-3, with 11 bases that match TRBD2. Germline values: CDR1 LNHNV, CDR2 YYDKDF (reference sequence). CDR3 size: 15 residues. V shed 4 bases, J shed 2 bases, and the junction held 2 bases outside the gene matches. The CDR3 region is CATSISGRATDTQYF. Here the CDR3 DNA reads TGTGCCACCAGCATTAGCGGGAGGGCCACAGATACGCAGTATTTT.

V and J are TRBV5-6 and TRBJ2-1, with 13 positions matching TRBD2. V gave up 2 bases and J gave up 7 bases; unmatched junction bases: 6. The CDR3 has 16 residues. Germline loops: CDR1 SGHDT, CDR2 YYEEEE. The CDR3 DNA reads as TGTGCCAGCAGCTTTGGACTAGCGGGAGTTGCAAATGAGCAGTTCTTC. Amino acid sequence: CASSFGLAGVANEQFF.

V is TRBV5-8 and J is TRBJ2-3; tentative D call: TRBD1 (6 bases). The V gene's germline CDR1 is SGHTS and CDR2 YDEGEE. V gave up 2 bases and J gave up 4 bases, with 11 bases separating them. The CDR3 is made up of 14 amino acids. DNA for the CDR3: TGTGCCAGCAGCTTAGTACAGGGTGCAGATACGCAGTATTTT. The encoded protein is CASSLVQGADTQYF.

On this clonotype: One junction end does not reproduce the germline sequence, and a read error may be involved. The chain uses TRBV5-1 and TRBJ1-5; no reliable D call. The CDR3 loop spans 11 amino acids. The germline CDR1 and CDR2 sequences are SGHRS and YFSETQ. The chain's CDR3 is CASSFKGSYPF. The CDR3 DNA follows: TGCGCCAGCAGCTTTAAGGGCAGCTACCCTTTT. Based on the CDR3 plus reference TRBV5-1 and TRBJ1-5, the full variable domain is KAGVTQTPRYLIKTRGQQVTLSCSPISGHRSVSWYQQTPGQGLQFLFEYFSETQRNKGNFPGRFSGRQFSNSRSEMNVSTLELGDSALYLCASSFKGSYPFGDGTRLSIL.

Written as DNA, the CDR3 is TGTGCCAGTAGTAGGTGGGCTGGTGAAGCTTTCTTT. Translated: CASSRWAGEAFF. The J gene is TRBJ1-1, the V gene TRBV19; D not certain. The CDR3 spans 12 residues. The V end lost 4 bases, the J end lost 7 bases, and 10 bases lay between the germline ends. Germline V gene sequence: CDR1 LNHDA, CDR2 SQIVND (reference sequence).

On this clonotype itself: The junction does not match germline at one end; this may be a read error. CDR3 DNA sequence: TGTGCCTGGGACAACTCACGTGGTGAGAAGTTCTTC. This encodes CAWDNSRGEKFF. The rearrangement links TRBV30 to TRBJ2-1; unclear D gene. CDR1 GTSNPN and CDR2 SVGIG come from the germline V gene (reference sequence). The CDR3 is 12 residues long.

Only a few counts were recorded for this clonotype. V gene TRBV19 combines with J gene TRBJ1-6, with D perhaps TRBD1 (5 bases). Germline V lookup: CDR1 LNHDA, CDR2 SQIVND (reference sequence). This CDR3 contains 15 residues. V gave up 3 bases and J gave up 9 bases, with 15 bases separating them. CDR3 region: CASSILAGRGSPLHF. CDR3 in DNA: TGTGCCAGTAGTATTTTGGCAGGGCGAGGTTCACCCCTCCACTTT. The variable domain in full, with the rest retrieved from reference TRBV19 and TRBJ1-6, is DGGITQSPKYLFRKEGQNVTLSCEQNLNHDAMYWYRQDPGQGLRLIYYSQIVNDFQKGDIAEGYSVSREKKESFPLTVTSAQKNPTAFYLCASSILAGRGSPLHFGNGTRLTVT.

The V call is TRBV29-1, the J call TRBJ1-2; perhaps TRBD1 as D (5 bases). The V gene's germline CDR1 is SQVTM and CDR2 ANQGSEA. The CDR3 covers 13 residues. V shed 4 bases and J shed 4 bases, with 13 bases lying between them. The CDR3 protein is CSVGTEGPYGYTF. The CDR3 DNA reads TGCAGCGTTGGGACGGAGGGACCCTATGGCTACACCTTC. The full variable domain, with the rest looked up from reference TRBV29-1 and TRBJ1-2, is SAVISQKPSRDICQRGTSLTIQCQVDSQVTMMFWYRQQPGQSLTLIATANQGSEATYESGFVIDKFPISRPNLTFSTLTVSNMSPEDSSIYLCSVGTEGPYGYTFGSGTRLTVV.

DNA of the CDR3: TGTGCCAGCGGGATATGGGGCCACGAGCAGTACTTC. Its protein product is CASGIWGHEQYF. The chain has TRBV6-5 and TRBJ2-7; D is possibly TRBD1 (5 bases). The CDR3 runs to 12 residues. Looked up from germline, CDR1 is MNHEY and CDR2 is SVGAGI. V lost 8 bases and J lost 5, with 13 bases in between.

J is TRBJ1-1 and V is TRBV13; 12 nucleotides align to TRBD1. V dropped 5 bases and J dropped 3; count of bases not matched to a gene: 7. The germline gives CDR1 PRHDT, CDR2 FYEKMQ (reference sequence). The CDR3 contains 16 residues. The CDR3 spells CASSGGTGGSDTEAFF. DNA for the CDR3: TGTGCCAGCAGCGGGGGGACAGGGGGCTCGGACACTGAAGCTTTCTTT.